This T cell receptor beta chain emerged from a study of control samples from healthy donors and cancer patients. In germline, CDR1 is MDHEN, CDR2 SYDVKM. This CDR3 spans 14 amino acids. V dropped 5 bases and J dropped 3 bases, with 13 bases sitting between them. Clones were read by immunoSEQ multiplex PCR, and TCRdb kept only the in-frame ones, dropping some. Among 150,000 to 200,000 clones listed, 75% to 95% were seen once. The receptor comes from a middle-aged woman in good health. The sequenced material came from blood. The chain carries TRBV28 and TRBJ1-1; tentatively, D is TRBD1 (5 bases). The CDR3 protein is CASSLRGLDTEAFF. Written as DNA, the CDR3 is TGTGCCAGCAGTCTGCGGGGACTCGACACTGAAGCTTTCTTT.